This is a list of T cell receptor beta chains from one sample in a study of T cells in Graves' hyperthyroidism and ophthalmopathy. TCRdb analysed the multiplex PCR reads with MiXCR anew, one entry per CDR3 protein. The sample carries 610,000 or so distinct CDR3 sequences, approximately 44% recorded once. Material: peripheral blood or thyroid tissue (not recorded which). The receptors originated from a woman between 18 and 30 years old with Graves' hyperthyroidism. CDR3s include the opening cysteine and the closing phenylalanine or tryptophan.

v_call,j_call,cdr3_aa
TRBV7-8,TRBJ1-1,CASSLGGHRNTEAFF
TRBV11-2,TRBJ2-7,CASSLYLAGTNEQYF
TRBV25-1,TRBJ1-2,CASSEVGGGSYGYTF
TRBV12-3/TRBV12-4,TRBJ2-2,CASSLVVVGELFF
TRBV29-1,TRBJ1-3,CSVVMAGNTIYF
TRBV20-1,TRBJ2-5,CSAFPGRSQETQYF
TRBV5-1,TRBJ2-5,CASRRRARREGTQYF
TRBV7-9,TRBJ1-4,CASSPPGRPSGKLFF
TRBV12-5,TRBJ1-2,CASGWGTGTLRGYTF
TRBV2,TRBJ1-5,CAIGTSGTDQPQHF
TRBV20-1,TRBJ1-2,CSARGTGGYGYTF
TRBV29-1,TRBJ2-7,CSCAGTASSYEQYF
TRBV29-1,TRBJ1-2,CSVDPSIDGAYTF
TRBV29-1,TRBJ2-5,CSVDGDWETQYF
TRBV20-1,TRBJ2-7,CSASLGTSATYEQYF
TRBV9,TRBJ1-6,CASSLGTSVNSPLHF
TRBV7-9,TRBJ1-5,CASSLETGGWNQPQHF
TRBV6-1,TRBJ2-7,CASSYGTGDTGEQYF
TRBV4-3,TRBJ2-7,CASSQSTYEQYF
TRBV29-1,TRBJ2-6,CSVAATGLTEDLTF
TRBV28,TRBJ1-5,CASSSDRAVTQPQHF
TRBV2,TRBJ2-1,CASSDGPGNNEQFF
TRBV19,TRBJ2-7,CASSRRTGATSEQYF
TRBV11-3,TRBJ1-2,CASSLEYVGQGTFYGYTF
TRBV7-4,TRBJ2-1,CASSVDSGSVDEQFF
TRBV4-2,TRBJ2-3,CASSQASGLSTDTQYF
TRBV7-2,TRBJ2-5,CASSLAIGPSPETQYF
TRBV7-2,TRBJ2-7,CASSEGGRRSPTSYEQYF
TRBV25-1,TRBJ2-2,CASSDPDGRGITGELFF
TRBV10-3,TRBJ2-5,CAISDQKKRETQYF
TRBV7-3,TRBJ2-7,CASSYNVGGEQYF
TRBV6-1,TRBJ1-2,CASSWDNYGYTF
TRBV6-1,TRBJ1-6,CASSEMSGGNSPLHF
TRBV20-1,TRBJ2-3,CSARDWRGGSTDTQYF
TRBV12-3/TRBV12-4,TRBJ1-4,CASNRRGATNEKLFF
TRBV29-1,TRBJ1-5,CSVELSGGPLWQETQHF
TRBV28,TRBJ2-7,CASSWDRQGYEQYF
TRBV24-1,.,CATSDSGPGVEQFF
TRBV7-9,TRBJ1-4,CASSLYGAGHRATNEKLFF
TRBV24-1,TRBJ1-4,CATSRDSNEKLFF
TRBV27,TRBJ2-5,CASSRTSGRPWETQYF
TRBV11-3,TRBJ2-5,CASSLENAGVWVTQYF
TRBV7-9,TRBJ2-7,CASSSHDPRDEQYF
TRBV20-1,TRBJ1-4,CSARGQVKNEKLFF